This TCR beta chain is from a study of shared clonotypes between healthy human individuals. A CD45RA-negative memory subset and a CD45RA+ naive subset were separated from the CD4+ cells. Replicate PCRs from sorted subsets contained around 190 ng DNA, which is around 30,000 T cell genomes. Sequenced by immunoSEQ multiplex PCR; TCRdb stores in-frame clones only, minus some. The table lists more than 900,000 clones, 70% to 80% of them singletons. As to this clone: Its target is not known.

Between the trimmed V and J ends, which lost 0 bases and 4 bases, there was a span of 13 bases. CDR3 size: 15 residues. Per the germline V gene, CDR1 is SGHNT and CDR2 is YYREEE (reference sequence). The study, taken as a whole, reports: Around 5.3% of naive CD4 clonotypes were shared across a few donors. Limited genetic and exposure-history diversity came from having few donors.

This chain connects TRBV5-4 to TRBJ1-2; D is unclear. The origin of this receptor is a young man in good health. Some clones in this sample may be carry-over from other donors' samples. Sequenced material: memory CD4+ T cells from PBMCs. Subset here: CD45RA-negative fraction. The CDR3 reads CASSLARGSSYGYTF. The CDR3 nucleotides are TGTGCCAGCAGCTTGGCCAGAGGGAGCAGCTATGGCTACACCTTC.